One sample yielded the 27 T cell receptor beta chains listed below, sequenced in a study of shared clonotypes between healthy human individuals. Here immunoSEQ multiplex PCR was the method, and the copy in TCRdb shows in-frame clones only, minus some. This sample yields millions of clones, of which approximately 94% are seen a single time; roughly 1.7% belongs to the top ten. CD8 cells regarded as naive lacked CD45RO, were positively chosen for CCR7, and omitted terminally differentiated effector memory CD45RA+ cells. Sequenced input: naive CD8+ T cells from PBMCs. The receptors here all came from a young man in good health. Some clones in this sample may be carry-over from other donors' samples.

V usage is TRBV7-6 and J usage is TRBJ1-1; no clear D gene. The germline V gene has CDR1 SGHVS and CDR2 FNYEAQ. CDR3 size: 16 residues. With 1 base removed from V and 11 bases from J, the gap between germline ends came to 23 bases. CDR3 amino acids: CASSLVSMQASRWAFF. As DNA, the CDR3 is TGTGCCAGCAGCTTAGTATCGATGCAGGCCTCCAGGTGGGCTTTCTTT.

The chain has TRBV7-6 and TRBJ2-7, with 8 bases fitting TRBD2. The ends lost 1 base at V and 5 bases at J; junction bases unmatched: 7. The CDR3 runs 15 residues. Germline V lookup: CDR1 SGHVS, CDR2 FNYEAQ. CDR3 residues: CASSLDSGKGDEQYF. The CDR3 nucleotides read TGTGCCAGCAGCTTAGATAGCGGGAAGGGGGACGAGCAGTACTTC.

This rearrangement joins TRBV6-5 to TRBJ1-4, with D possibly being TRBD1 (6 bases). Trimming removed 0 bases at V and 8 bases at J, with 13 bases between. Per the germline V gene, CDR1 is MNHEY and CDR2 is SVGAGI. The CDR3 is 15 residues long. CDR3 in amino acids: CASSYSGGLEEKLFF. CDR3 in DNA: TGTGCCAGCAGTTACTCGGGGGGGCTGGAGGAAAAACTGTTTTTT.

This clone was recorded only once. The genes are TRBV4-3 and TRBJ2-7; TRBD1 aligns across 8 bases. Germline trimming cut 3 bases from V and 2 bases from J; bases unmatched to any gene: 9. The CDR3 extends over 16 amino acids. CDR1 and CDR2 from the germline V gene are LGHNA and YSLEER. The CDR3 spells CASSQGTGRRPYEQYF. The CDR3 DNA sequence: TGCGCCAGCAGCCAGGGGACAGGTAGGAGGCCCTACGAGCAGTACTTC.

This chain joins TRBV6-6 and TRBJ2-3; maybe TRBD1 (6 bases). The CDR3 is 15 residues long. V gave up 0 bases and J gave up 8 bases, with 15 bases separating them. CDR1 MNHNY and CDR2 SVGAGI come from the germline V gene (reference sequence). The DNA for the CDR3 is TGTGCCAGCAGTTACTCGGCAGGGGTGATGGGTACGCAGTATTTT. It encodes CASSYSAGVMGTQYF.

This clone was seen a single time. This chain links TRBV19 with TRBJ2-5; 9 nucleotides align to TRBD1. The CDR3 is 18 residues long. The germline CDR1 and CDR2 sequences are LNHDA and SQIVND (reference sequence). Germline trimming cut 0 bases from V and 2 bases from J; bases unmatched to any gene: 10. The CDR3 DNA reads TGTGCCAGTAGTATAGATGTTTACAGGGGGCGAAGACAAGAGACCCAGTACTTC. Protein sequence: CASSIDVYRGRRQETQYF. The full variable domain, rest sourced from reference TRBV19 and TRBJ2-5, is DGGITQSPKYLFRKEGQNVTLSCEQNLNHDAMYWYRQDPGQGLRLIYYSQIVNDFQKGDIAEGYSVSREKKESFPLTVTSAQKNPTAFYLCASSIDVYRGRRQETQYFGPGTRLLVL.

The CDR3 nucleotides read TGTGCCTGGAGTGTACTCACCCGGAGTGCTCCCCCTCCGAGCGGGCAGTACTTC. It encodes CAWSVLTRSAPPPSGQYF. The chain links TRBV30 to TRBJ2-7; possibly TRBD2 for D (5 bases). Germline CDR1 GTSNPN, CDR2 SVGIG (reference sequence). V was shortened by 0 bases and J by 9 bases, with 30 bases between the two germline ends. The CDR3 is 18 residues long. Based on the CDR3 plus reference TRBV30 and TRBJ2-7, the full variable domain is SQTIHQWPATLVQPVGSPLSLECTVEGTSNPNLYWYRQAAGRGLQLLFYSVGIGQISSEVPQNLSASRPQDRQFILSSKKLLLSDSGFYLCAWSVLTRSAPPPSGQYFGPGTRLTVT.

This sequence joins TRBV28 and TRBJ2-7; 7 bases align to TRBD2. The germline gives CDR1 MDHEN, CDR2 SYDVKM. The trim removed 3 bases at V and 5 bases at J, leaving 13 bases unmatched. This CDR3 has 16 amino acids. In nucleotides, the CDR3 is TGTGCCAGCAGTTTTCGTCGCTCTAGCGGAGGCAACGAGCAGTACTTC. Protein sequence: CASSFRRSSGGNEQYF.

The rearrangement joins TRBV27 to TRBJ2-7, with 8 nucleotides matching TRBD2. J was trimmed by 3 bases and V by 5 bases; bases with no gene match: 6. Germline loops: CDR1 MNHEY, CDR2 SMNVEV (reference sequence). This CDR3 has 14 residues. The CDR3 region has the DNA TGTGCCAGCAGTGAGGTAGCGGGAAGCTACGAGCAGTACTTC. As protein: CASSEVAGSYEQYF.

V gene TRBV15 combines with J gene TRBJ1-5; D gene unclear. Trimming took 3 bases from V and 4 from J, leaving 13 bases between them. In germline, CDR1 is LNHNV, CDR2 YYDKDF (reference sequence). The CDR3 has 15 amino acids. The CDR3 loop reads CATSSRSEPNQPQHF. For the CDR3, the DNA is TGTGCCACCAGCAGTAGGTCCGAACCTAATCAGCCCCAGCATTTT. Full variable domain (rest looked up from reference TRBV15 and TRBJ1-5): DAMVIQNPRYQVTQFGKPVTLSCSQTLNHNVMYWYQQKSSQAPKLLFHYYDKDFNNEADTPDNFQSRRPNTSFCFLDIRSPGLGDTAMYLCATSSRSEPNQPQHFGDGTRLSIL.

This sequence joins TRBV2 and TRBJ1-3, with D perhaps TRBD1 (5 bases). The V end lost 2 bases, the J end lost 0 bases, and 8 bases lay between the germline ends. Per germline, CDR1 SNHLY and CDR2 FYNNEI. CDR3 length: 15 residues. CDR3 residues: CASSEWRGSGNTIYF. DNA for the CDR3: TGTGCCAGCAGTGAATGGAGGGGCTCTGGAAACACCATATATTTT.

Turning to this clone: Other nucleotide sequences in the sample specify the same CDR3. The chain links TRBV5-4 to TRBJ2-1; the match to TRBD2 covers 10 bases. The CDR3 has 16 amino acids. With 0 bases clipped from V and 2 bases from J, the junction kept 2 bases outside the gene matches. CDR1 is SGHNT, CDR2 YYREEE, per germline (reference sequence). The CDR3: CASSLGSGGPYNEQFF. The DNA of the CDR3 is TGTGCCAGCAGCTTGGGTAGCGGGGGGCCCTACAATGAGCAGTTCTTC.

This clone came up a few times. The chain uses TRBV5-5 and TRBJ2-7; D possibly corresponds to TRBD2 (5 bases). Germline loops: CDR1 SGHKS, CDR2 YYEKEE (reference sequence). The CDR3 is 12 amino acids. The V end was cut by 3 bases, the J end by 7 bases, with 11 bases between. CDR3 bases: TGTGCCAGCAGCTACCCGACGGGAGAGCAGTACTTC. Protein product: CASSYPTGEQYF.

Note on this clone: Other DNA sequences within the sample encode an identical CDR3. This chain connects TRBV7-9 to TRBJ2-7; no clear D gene. The CDR3 is 11 amino acids. The germline gives CDR1 SEHNR, CDR2 FQNEAQ (reference sequence). Trimming left V 5 bases short and J 3 bases short, with 5 bases between. The CDR3 protein is CASSPHYEQYF. CDR3 nucleotides: TGTGCCAGCAGCCCGCACTACGAGCAGTACTTC.

The chain uses TRBV7-9 and TRBJ2-7, with unresolved D. CDR1 is SEHNR, CDR2 FQNEAQ, per germline (reference sequence). V shed 8 bases and J shed 3 bases, with 5 bases lying between them. The CDR3 covers 10 residues. The CDR3 region has the DNA TGTGCCAGCCCAGTCTACGAGCAGTACTTC. Translating gives CASPVYEQYF.

The chain has TRBV5-6 and TRBJ2-7; no reliable D call. The CDR3 loop spans 12 amino acids. Germline CDR1 is SGHDT and CDR2 is YYEEEE. V was clipped by 0 bases and J by 4 bases, with 5 bases between them. DNA of the CDR3: TGTGCCAGCAGCTTGGACGTATACGAGCAGTACTTC. It encodes CASSLDVYEQYF.

The chain combines TRBV2 with TRBJ1-6; unclear D gene. CDR1 is SNHLY, CDR2 FYNNEI, per germline. With 3 bases removed from V and 10 bases from J, the gap between germline ends came to 10 bases. The CDR3 is made up of 13 amino acids. In DNA form, the CDR3 reads TGTGCCAGCAGTGAGTTCAGCGGATCACCCCTCCACTTT. This encodes CASSEFSGSPLHF.

This clone was recorded only once. The chain is built from TRBV27 and TRBJ2-3, with TRBD2 matching 12 bases. Germline V lookup: CDR1 MNHEY, CDR2 SMNVEV (reference sequence). The length of the CDR3 is 19 residues. The V gene end was trimmed by 1 base and the J gene end by 4 bases; junction bases not matched to a gene: 12. CDR3 in DNA: TGTGCCAGCAGTTTATTACCCTTTCTAGCGGGAGGGCCGTCAGATACGCAGTATTTT. As protein: CASSLLPFLAGGPSDTQYF.

The chain recombines TRBV5-5 with TRBJ1-5, with D possibly matching TRBD1 (5 bases). The CDR3 totals 14 residues. CDR1 is SGHKS and CDR2 is YYEKEE in the germline V gene (reference sequence). V lost 4 bases and J 2 bases, leaving 10 bases between the germline ends. CDR3 DNA sequence: TGTGCCAGCAGCCCACTACAGGGCAATCAGCCCCAGCATTTT. It translates to CASSPLQGNQPQHF.

This chain uses TRBV14 with TRBJ2-1; 13 bases match TRBD2. The germline CDR1 and CDR2 sequences are SGHDN and FVKESK. This CDR3 spans 18 amino acids. Trimming cost V 1 base and J 2 bases; bases outside gene matches: 5. The CDR3 sequence: CASSQGTSGSSPYNEQFF. The CDR3 DNA is TGTGCCAGCAGCCAAGGGACTAGCGGGAGTTCCCCCTACAATGAGCAGTTCTTC.

This clone was seen ten or more times. The chain has TRBV7-9 and TRBJ1-5, with D unclear. Trimming took 5 bases from V and 2 from J, leaving 16 bases between them. This CDR3 is built from 16 residues. Germline V gives CDR1 SEHNR, CDR2 FQNEAQ (reference sequence). CDR3 in DNA: TGTGCCAGCAGCCATACGGGCAAAGAGGGCAATCAGCCCCAGCATTTT. Its translation: CASSHTGKEGNQPQHF.

The chain links TRBV2 to TRBJ2-1; D is unresolved. The CDR3 contains 12 residues. V dropped 7 bases and J dropped 0 bases, with 4 bases sitting between them. In germline, CDR1 is SNHLY, CDR2 FYNNEI. CDR3 residues: CASTSSYNEQFF. CDR3 sequence (DNA): TGTGCCAGCACGAGCTCCTACAATGAGCAGTTCTTC.

The chain joins TRBV28 to TRBJ2-1; a weak D match, TRBD1 (6 bases). Deletions cut 6 bases from V and 7 bases from J, with 19 bases between. In germline, CDR1 is MDHEN, CDR2 SYDVKM. This CDR3 region has 15 residues. The CDR3, as DNA: TGTGCCAGCAGGAGAAACAGGGAAGGGCTTAATGAGCAGTTCTTC. This gives the protein CASRRNREGLNEQFF.

The V call is TRBV29-1, the J call TRBJ2-1, with 13 bases matching TRBD2. This CDR3 has 14 residues. V shed 6 bases and J 7 bases; nucleotides not matched to a gene: 6. Germline V gene lookup returns CDR1 SQVTM and CDR2 ANQGSEA. The DNA of the CDR3 is TGCAGCGTGAGACTAGCGGGAGGTTCGAATGAGCAGTTCTTC. This codes for CSVRLAGGSNEQFF.

This chain joins TRBV13 and TRBJ2-3; 10 bases map to TRBD2. The CDR3 runs 17 residues. The trim removed 0 bases at V and 5 bases at J, leaving 8 bases unmatched. Germline CDR1 reads PRHDT; CDR2 reads FYEKMQ (reference sequence). CDR3 residues: CASSLGSSGRGRDTQYF. The CDR3 nucleotides are TGTGCCAGCAGCTTAGGCTCTAGCGGGAGAGGGAGAGATACGCAGTATTTT.

The V call is TRBV2, the J call TRBJ1-5; D is perhaps TRBD1 (5 bases). Trimming stripped 6 bases from V and 2 bases from J, with 20 bases between. This CDR3 comprises 17 residues. CDR1 and CDR2 (germline): SNHLY, FYNNEI. CDR3 sequence: CASSNTGGGLGNQPQHF. CDR3 nucleotide sequence: TGTGCCAGCAGCAACACCGGGGGGGGTCTCGGCAATCAGCCCCAGCATTTT. Complete variable domain (other parts from reference TRBV2 and TRBJ1-5): EPEVTQTPSHQVTQMGQEVILRCVPISNHLYFYWYRQILGQKVEFLVSFYNNEISEKSEIFDDQFSVERPDGSNFTLKIRSTKLEDSAMYFCASSNTGGGLGNQPQHFGDGTRLSIL.

The chain couples TRBV14 to TRBJ2-1; no clear D. The CDR3 consists of 16 residues. Per the germline V gene, CDR1 is SGHDN and CDR2 is FVKESK. With 0 bases removed from V and 2 bases from J, the gap between germline ends came to 11 bases. CDR3 nucleotide sequence: TGTGCCAGCAGCCAAGAAGAAGGGTACCCCTACAATGAGCAGTTCTTC. Amino acids: CASSQEEGYPYNEQFF.